The 15 T cell receptor beta chains below all came from one sample that was sequenced in a study of OX40 agonist ivuxolimab in advanced cancers. Library construction relied on the immunoSEQ multiplex PCR assay. Not all clones reach the TCRdb copy of this immuneACCESS table, which keeps in-frame sequences only. Checked studies attribute under half of the gap to unresolved V genes and leave the rest unexplained. In all, the sample holds 65,000 to 85,000 clones, and about 89% of those were seen once. Jointly, the top ten make up about 2.1% of the sample. The sequencing used CD4+ or CD8+ T cells sorted from blood, collected in a trial of the OX40 agonist ivuxolimab. The origin of the receptors is an adult with an advanced solid tumor such as melanoma, head and neck, liver or kidney cancer.

The V gene is TRBV27, the J gene TRBJ2-3; the D is unclear. The V end lost 5 bases, the J end lost 1 base, and 10 bases lay between the germline ends. This CDR3 has 14 residues. The germline V gene has CDR1 MNHEY and CDR2 SMNVEV (reference sequence). The CDR3 loop reads CASSRAPGTDTQYF. CDR3 nucleotides: TGTGCCAGCAGTAGAGCGCCCGGCACAGATACGCAGTATTTT.

CDR3 protein: CASSAWGQRYYGYTF. The CDR3 DNA follows: TGTGCCAGCAGCGCCTGGGGACAGAGATACTATGGCTACACCTTC. The V gene is TRBV5-4, the J gene TRBJ1-2; 7 bases are a match to TRBD1. The CDR3 is 15 amino acids. The junction had 9 bases not matched to a gene; V was cut back by 4 bases and J by 3 bases. The germline gives CDR1 SGHNT, CDR2 YYREEE (reference sequence).

The chain uses TRBV5-4 and TRBJ2-2, with D uncertain. The CDR3 has 13 residues. CDR1 is SGHNT and CDR2 is YYREEE in the germline V gene (reference sequence). Trimming took off 0 bases at V and 5 bases at J, with 5 bases between the two ends. The CDR3 DNA reads as TGTGCCAGCAGCTTGGACGGGACCGGGGAGCTGTTTTTT. Protein: CASSLDGTGELFF. The entire variable domain, with the rest obtained from reference TRBV5-4 and TRBJ2-2, is as follows: ETGVTQSPTHLIKTRGQQVTLRCSSQSGHNTVSWYQQALGQGPQFIFQYYREEENGRGNFPPRFSGLQFPNYSSELNVNALELDDSALYLCASSLDGTGELFFGEGSRLTVL.

This chain joins TRBV9 and TRBJ2-3, with D tentatively TRBD1 or TRBD2 (5 bases each). The germline V gene encodes CDR1 SGDLS and CDR2 YYNGEE. CDR3 size: 15 residues. Trimming left V 7 bases short and J 1 base short, with 16 bases between. CDR3 amino acids: CASSGRGARTDTQYF. CDR3 DNA: TGTGCCAGCTCTGGAAGGGGAGCCCGCACAGATACGCAGTATTTT. The full variable domain, with the rest looked up from reference TRBV9 and TRBJ2-3, is DSGVTQTPKHLITATGQRVTLRCSPRSGDLSVYWYQQSLDQGLQFLIQYYNGEERAKGNILERFSAQQFPDLHSELNLSSLELGDSALYFCASSGRGARTDTQYFGPGTRLTVL.

This chain links TRBV7-9 with TRBJ2-7; D is uncertain. This CDR3 spans 15 amino acids. Germline V gene data show CDR1 as SEHNR and CDR2 as FQNEAQ (reference sequence). Trimming removed 1 base from V and 2 bases from J, with 12 bases in between. DNA of the CDR3: TGTGCCAGCAGCTTAGTAGGCGCAAGGACCTACGAGCAGTACTTC. This translates into CASSLVGARTYEQYF.

A word on this clone: Other DNA variants within this sample encode the same CDR3. The chain employs TRBV20-1 and TRBJ2-5; D gene ambiguous. Germline values: CDR1 DFQATT, CDR2 SNEGSKA (reference sequence). The CDR3 is made up of 11 amino acids. Trimming stripped 0 bases from V and 5 bases from J, with 4 bases between. CDR3 sequence: CSARDRETQYF. The CDR3 DNA follows: TGCAGTGCTAGAGATCGGGAGACCCAGTACTTC.

V gene TRBV5-6 combines with J gene TRBJ1-4; a possible D gene is TRBD1 (6 bases). The CDR3 sequence is 13 residues long. Germline assignment: CDR1 SGHDT and CDR2 YYEEEE. V lost 4 bases, J lost 8 bases, and 12 bases lay in between. CDR3 coding DNA: TGTGCCAGCAGCGCCGGGACATCAGAAAAACTGTTTTTT. Encoded protein: CASSAGTSEKLFF.

V gene TRBV7-9 combines with J gene TRBJ1-6; the D is unclear. Germline CDR1 is SEHNR and CDR2 is FQNEAQ (reference sequence). The V end lost 1 base, the J end lost 0 bases, and 4 bases lay between the germline ends. The CDR3 is 15 residues long. The CDR3 is CASSLVGSYNSPLHF. The CDR3 DNA sequence: TGTGCCAGCAGCTTAGTGGGCTCCTATAATTCACCCCTCCACTTT.

This clone was detected a few times. The genes are TRBV19 and TRBJ2-5; D unresolved. The length of the CDR3 is 14 residues. Trimming left V 4 bases short and J 1 base short, with 10 bases between. Looked up from germline, CDR1 is LNHDA and CDR2 is SQIVND (reference sequence). The CDR3 bases are TGTGCCAGTAGTAGCTGGGGAACCCAAGAGACCCAGTACTTC. This sequence encodes CASSSWGTQETQYF.

The sample holds a few counts of this clone. The gene calls are TRBV7-2 and TRBJ2-2; D not certain. V gave up 3 bases and J gave up 3 bases, with 5 bases separating them. Germline-derived CDR1 and CDR2 are SGHTA and FQGNSA. The CDR3 spans 13 residues. The CDR3 DNA reads as TGTGCCAGCAGCTTCTCGTACACCGGGGAGCTGTTTTTT. Its translation: CASSFSYTGELFF.

The chain uses TRBV28 and TRBJ2-1; 7 bases fit TRBD2. The CDR3 loop spans 23 amino acids. Unmatched junction bases numbered 31, after V lost 3 bases and J lost 5 bases. Looked up from germline, CDR1 is MDHEN and CDR2 is SYDVKM. CDR3 loop: CASSFVWTIGTKVTRRDNNEQFF. For the CDR3, the DNA is TGTGCCAGCAGTTTCGTATGGACAATCGGGACTAAGGTTACGAGACGGGATAACAATGAGCAGTTCTTC. The full variable domain, completed using reference TRBV28 and TRBJ2-1, is DVKVTQSSRYLVKRTGEKVFLECVQDMDHENMFWYRQDPGLGLRLIYFSYDVKMKEKGDIPEGYSVSREKKERFSLILESASTNQTSMYLCASSFVWTIGTKVTRRDNNEQFFGPGTRLTVL.

The V and J genes are TRBV5-4 and TRBJ1-2; 8 nucleotides match TRBD1. The CDR3 has 13 residues. The V gene's germline CDR1 is SGHNT and CDR2 YYREEE (reference sequence). J was trimmed by 8 bases and V by 3 bases; bases with no gene match: 6. CDR3 in amino acids: CASSSGQGEGYTF. In DNA, the CDR3 is TGTGCCAGCAGCTCTGGACAGGGTGAGGGCTACACCTTC.

The rearrangement joins TRBV16 to TRBJ2-2; D is perhaps TRBD1 or TRBD2 (6 bases each). CDR1 and CDR2 from the germline V gene are KGHSY and FQNENV. The CDR3 runs 16 residues. V was shortened by 2 bases and J by 1 base, with 11 bases between the two germline ends. CDR3 region: CASSQLGGQNTGELFF. The CDR3 DNA is TGTGCCAGCAGCCAACTGGGGGGACAGAACACCGGGGAGCTGTTTTTT. The full variable domain, its missing parts supplied by reference TRBV16 and TRBJ2-2, is GEEVAQTPKHLVRGEGQKAKLYCAPIKGHSYVFWYQQVLKNEFKFLISFQNENVFDETGMPKERFSAKCLPNSPCSLEIQATKLEDSAVYFCASSQLGGQNTGELFFGEGSRLTVL.

The V and J genes are TRBV9 and TRBJ2-7, with 7 bases aligning to TRBD1. This CDR3 is built from 15 residues. Germline lookup yields CDR1 SGDLS and CDR2 YYNGEE. V lost 0 bases, J lost 0 bases, and 3 bases stayed unmatched. CDR3 DNA: TGTGCCAGCAGCGTAGAGGACAGGCCCTCCTACGAGCAGTACTTC. This sequence encodes CASSVEDRPSYEQYF.

The V gene is TRBV10-2, the J gene TRBJ1-2; tentative D call: TRBD1 (5 bases). CDR3 length equals 15 residues. Germline-derived CDR1 and CDR2 are WSHSY and SAAADI. V lost 2 bases to trimming and J lost 3 bases, with 13 bases between them. CDR3 DNA: TGCGCCAGCAGTGAGCATTGGGACTCATACTATGGCTACACCTTC. It encodes CASSEHWDSYYGYTF.